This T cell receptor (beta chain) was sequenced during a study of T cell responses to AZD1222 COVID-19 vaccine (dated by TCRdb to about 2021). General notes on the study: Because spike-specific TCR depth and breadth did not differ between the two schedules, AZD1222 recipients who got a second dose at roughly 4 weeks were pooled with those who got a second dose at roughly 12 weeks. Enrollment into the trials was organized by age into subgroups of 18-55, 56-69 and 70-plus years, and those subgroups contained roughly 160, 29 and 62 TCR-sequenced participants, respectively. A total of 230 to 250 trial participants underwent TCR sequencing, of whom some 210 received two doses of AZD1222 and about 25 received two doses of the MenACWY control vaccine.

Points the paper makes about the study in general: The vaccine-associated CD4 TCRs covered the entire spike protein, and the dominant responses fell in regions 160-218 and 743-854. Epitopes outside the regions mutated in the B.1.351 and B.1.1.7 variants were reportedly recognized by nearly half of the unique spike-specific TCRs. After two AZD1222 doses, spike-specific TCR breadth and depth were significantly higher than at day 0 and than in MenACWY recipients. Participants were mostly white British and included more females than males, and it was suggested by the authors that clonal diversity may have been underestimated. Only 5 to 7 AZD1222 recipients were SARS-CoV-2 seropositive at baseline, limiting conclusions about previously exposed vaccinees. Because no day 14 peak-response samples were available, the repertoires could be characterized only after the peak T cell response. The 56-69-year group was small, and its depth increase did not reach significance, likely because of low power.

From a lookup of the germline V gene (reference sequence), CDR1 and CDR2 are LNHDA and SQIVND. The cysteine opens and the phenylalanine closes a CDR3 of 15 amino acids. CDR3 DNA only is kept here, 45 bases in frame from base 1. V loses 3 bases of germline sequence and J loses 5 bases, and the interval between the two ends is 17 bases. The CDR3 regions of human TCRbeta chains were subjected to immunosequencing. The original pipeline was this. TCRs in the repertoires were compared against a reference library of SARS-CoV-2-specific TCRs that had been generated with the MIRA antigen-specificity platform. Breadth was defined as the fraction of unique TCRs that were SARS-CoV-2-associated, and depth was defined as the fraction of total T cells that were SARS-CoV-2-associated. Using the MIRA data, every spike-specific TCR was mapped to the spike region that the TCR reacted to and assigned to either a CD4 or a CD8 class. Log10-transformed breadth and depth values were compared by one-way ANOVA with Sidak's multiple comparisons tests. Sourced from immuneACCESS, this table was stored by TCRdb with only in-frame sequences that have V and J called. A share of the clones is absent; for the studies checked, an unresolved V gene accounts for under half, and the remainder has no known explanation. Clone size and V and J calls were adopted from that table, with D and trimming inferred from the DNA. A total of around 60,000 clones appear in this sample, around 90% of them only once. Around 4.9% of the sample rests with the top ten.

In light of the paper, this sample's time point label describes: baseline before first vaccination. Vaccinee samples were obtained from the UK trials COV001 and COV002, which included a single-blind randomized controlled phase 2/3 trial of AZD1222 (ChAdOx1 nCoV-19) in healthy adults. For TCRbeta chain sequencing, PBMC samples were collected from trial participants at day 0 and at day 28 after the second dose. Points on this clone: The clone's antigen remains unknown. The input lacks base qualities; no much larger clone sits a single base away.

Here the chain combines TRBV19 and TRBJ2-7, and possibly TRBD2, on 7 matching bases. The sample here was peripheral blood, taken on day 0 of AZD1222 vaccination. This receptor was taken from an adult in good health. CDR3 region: CASSIRGRGANEQYF. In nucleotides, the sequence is TGTGCCAGTAGTATCCGGGGACGGGGGGCGAACGAGCAGTACTTC. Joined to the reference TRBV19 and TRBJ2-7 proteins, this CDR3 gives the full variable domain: DGGITQSPKYLFRKEGQNVTLSCEQNLNHDAMYWYRQDPGQGLRLIYYSQIVNDFQKGDIAEGYSVSREKKESFPLTVTSAQKNPTAFYLCASSIRGRGANEQYFGPGTRLTVT.